The T cell receptor beta chain under discussion was sequenced for a study of post-analysis software for immune sequencing data. CDR1 and CDR2 from the germline V gene are MNHNY and SVGAGI (reference sequence). V was trimmed by 0 bases and J by 3 bases, leaving 12 bases between them. CDR3 size: 16 residues. Overall study findings and caveats: A few TRBV segments occurring more often in patients than controls included TRBV5-6, TRBV5-1 and TRBV20-1.

As for this clonotype: Its antigen is still unknown.

Every TCR beta cDNA library bore unique molecular identifiers. TCRdb independently ran MiXCR on the PCR reads; one entry per CDR3 protein. The table includes hundreds of thousands of distinct CDR3 sequences, 44% detected once. The origin of this receptor is a girl aged 10 to 17 with multiple sclerosis. The sample comprised blood. The rearrangement links TRBV6-6 to TRBJ1-5; D not certain. CDR3 protein: CASSYSVPGNNQPQHF. CDR3 nucleotide sequence: TGTGCCAGCAGTTACTCGGTTCCGGGAAACAATCAGCCCCAGCATTTT.